Below, 3 T cell receptor beta chains from the same sample are listed, as sequenced in a study of blood T cell repertoires in COVID-19. Sequenced by immunoSEQ multiplex PCR; TCRdb stores in-frame clones only, minus some. The sample lists 90,000 to 100,000 clones, 82% occurring once. The sequenced sample consisted of peripheral blood. Receptors were obtained from a man at least 80 years old with acute or convalescent COVID-19.

The chain links TRBV6-5 to TRBJ1-5; 7 bases align to TRBD1. The CDR3 covers 14 residues. Germline CDR1 MNHEY, CDR2 SVGAGI. The trim removed 5 bases at V and 4 bases at J, leaving 5 bases unmatched. The CDR3 DNA reads as TGTGCCAGCAGTACCGGGACAGAAAATCAGCCCCAGCATTTT. It encodes CASSTGTENQPQHF.

The chain recombines TRBV5-8 with TRBJ2-3, with D hard to call. The germline CDR1 and CDR2 sequences are SGHTS and YDEGEE. The CDR3 has 13 amino acids. Between the trimmed V and J ends, which lost 2 bases and 2 bases, there was a span of 6 bases. The CDR3 here is CASSFTYTDTQYF. DNA of the CDR3: TGTGCCAGCAGCTTTACCTACACAGATACGCAGTATTTT.

The rearrangement uses TRBV5-6 and TRBJ1-3; 7 nucleotides line up with TRBD1. J was trimmed by 8 bases and V by 4 bases; bases with no gene match: 18. The CDR3 runs 17 residues. Germline-derived CDR1 and CDR2 are SGHDT and YYEEEE. CDR3 amino acids: CASSLSQGLRPQDTIYF. CDR3 nucleotide sequence: TGTGCCAGCAGCCTTTCACAGGGGCTAAGGCCCCAAGACACCATATATTTT. The whole variable domain, filled in from reference TRBV5-6 and TRBJ1-3, reads DAGVTQSPTHLIKTRGQQVTLRCSPKSGHDTVSWYQQALGQGPQFIFQYYEEEERQRGNFPDRFSGHQFPNYSSELNVNALLLGDSALYLCASSLSQGLRPQDTIYFGEGSWLTVV.